This TCR beta chain is drawn from a study of blood T cell repertoires in COVID-19. For the study at large: The United States, Italy and Spain supplied acute and convalescent COVID-19 samples. T cells, B-cell-depleted T cells, or PBMCs supplied cDNA or gDNA.

As processed by the authors: Reference gene primer amplification gave estimated nucleated cell counts. This table comes from immunoSEQ multiplex PCR, and its TCRdb copy is limited to in-frame clones, with some not included. The DNA gave D and trimming, while V, J and clone size come from that table. The sample shows about 200,000 clones, 86% of them seen only once. A Seattle source enrolled patients during active infection and followed them longitudinally. This CDR3 comprises 13 residues. The V gene lost 3 bases and the J gene lost 4 bases, with 8 bases spanning the gap. Germline V gene sequence: CDR1 MDHEN, CDR2 SYDVKM.

The TCR originated in a woman between 45 and 65 years old with COVID-19, enrolled during active disease. The V and J genes are TRBV28 and TRBJ2-3, with a weak D call TRBD2 (5 bases). Input material: peripheral blood. The CDR3 here is CASSFLGADTQYF. The CDR3 nucleotides read TGTGCCAGCAGTTTTCTCGGGGCAGATACGCAGTATTTT. Using reference TRBV28 and TRBJ2-3 for the parts outside the CDR3, the full variable domain is DVKVTQSSRYLVKRTGEKVFLECVQDMDHENMFWYRQDPGLGLRLIYFSYDVKMKEKGDIPEGYSVSREKKERFSLILESASTNQTSMYLCASSFLGADTQYFGPGTRLTVL.